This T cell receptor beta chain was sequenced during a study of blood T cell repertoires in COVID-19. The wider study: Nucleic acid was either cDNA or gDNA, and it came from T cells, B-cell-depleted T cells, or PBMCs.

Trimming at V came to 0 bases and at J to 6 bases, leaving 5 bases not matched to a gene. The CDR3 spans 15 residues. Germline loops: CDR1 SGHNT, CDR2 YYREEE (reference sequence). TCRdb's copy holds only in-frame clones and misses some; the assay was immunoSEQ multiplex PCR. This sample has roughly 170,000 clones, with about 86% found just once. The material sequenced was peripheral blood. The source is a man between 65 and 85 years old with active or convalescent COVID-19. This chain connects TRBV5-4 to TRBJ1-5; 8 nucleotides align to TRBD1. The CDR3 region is CASSLGQGKGQPQHF. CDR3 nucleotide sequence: TGTGCCAGCAGCTTGGGACAGGGGAAGGGTCAGCCCCAGCATTTT. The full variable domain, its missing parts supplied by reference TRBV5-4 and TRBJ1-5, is ETGVTQSPTHLIKTRGQQVTLRCSSQSGHNTVSWYQQALGQGPQFIFQYYREEENGRGNFPPRFSGLQFPNYSSELNVNALELDDSALYLCASSLGQGKGQPQHFGDGTRLSIL.